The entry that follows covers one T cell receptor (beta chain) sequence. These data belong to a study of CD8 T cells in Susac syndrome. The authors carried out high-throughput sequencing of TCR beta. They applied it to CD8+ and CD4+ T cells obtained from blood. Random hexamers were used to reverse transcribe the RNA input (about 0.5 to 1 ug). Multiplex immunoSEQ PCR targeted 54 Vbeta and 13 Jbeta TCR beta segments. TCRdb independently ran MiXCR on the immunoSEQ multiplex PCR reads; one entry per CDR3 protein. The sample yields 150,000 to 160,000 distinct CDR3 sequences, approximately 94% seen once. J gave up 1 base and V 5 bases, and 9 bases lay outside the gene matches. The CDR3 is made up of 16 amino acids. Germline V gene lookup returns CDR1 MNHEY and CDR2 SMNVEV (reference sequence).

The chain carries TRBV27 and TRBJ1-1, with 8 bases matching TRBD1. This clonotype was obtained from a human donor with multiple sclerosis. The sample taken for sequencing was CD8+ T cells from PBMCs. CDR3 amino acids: CASSESPGTGNTEAFF. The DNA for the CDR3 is TGTGCCAGCAGTGAGAGTCCCGGGACAGGGAACACTGAAGCTTTCTTT.